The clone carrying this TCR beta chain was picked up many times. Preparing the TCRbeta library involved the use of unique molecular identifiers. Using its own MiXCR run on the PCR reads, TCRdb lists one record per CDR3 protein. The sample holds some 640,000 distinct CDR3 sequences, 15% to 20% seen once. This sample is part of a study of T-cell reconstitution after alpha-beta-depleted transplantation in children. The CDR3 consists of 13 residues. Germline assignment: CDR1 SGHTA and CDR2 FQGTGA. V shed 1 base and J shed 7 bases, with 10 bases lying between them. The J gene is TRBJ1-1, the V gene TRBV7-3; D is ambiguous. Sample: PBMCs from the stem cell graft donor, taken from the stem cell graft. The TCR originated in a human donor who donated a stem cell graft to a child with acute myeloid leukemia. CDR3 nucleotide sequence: TGTGCCAGCAGCTTAAGGAGGGCGGATGAAGCTTTCTTT. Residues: CASSLRRADEAFF.